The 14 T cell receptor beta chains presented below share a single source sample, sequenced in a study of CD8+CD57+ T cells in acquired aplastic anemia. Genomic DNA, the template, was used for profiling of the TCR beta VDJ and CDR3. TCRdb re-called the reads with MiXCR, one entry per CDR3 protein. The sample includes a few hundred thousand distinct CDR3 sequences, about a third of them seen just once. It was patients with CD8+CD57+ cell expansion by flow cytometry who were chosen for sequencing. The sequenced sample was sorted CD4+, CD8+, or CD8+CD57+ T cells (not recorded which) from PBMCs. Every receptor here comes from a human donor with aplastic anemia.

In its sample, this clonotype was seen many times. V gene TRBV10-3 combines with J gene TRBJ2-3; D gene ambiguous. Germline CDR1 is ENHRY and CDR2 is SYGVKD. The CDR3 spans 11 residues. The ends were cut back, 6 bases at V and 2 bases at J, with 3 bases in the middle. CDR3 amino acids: CAIRVTDTQYF. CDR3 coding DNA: TGTGCCATCAGGGTCACAGATACGCAGTATTTT.

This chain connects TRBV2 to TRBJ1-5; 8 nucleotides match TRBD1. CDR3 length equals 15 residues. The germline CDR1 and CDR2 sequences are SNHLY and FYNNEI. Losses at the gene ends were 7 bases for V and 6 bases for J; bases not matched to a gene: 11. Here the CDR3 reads CASMKDRGRGQPQHF. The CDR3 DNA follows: TGTGCCAGCATGAAAGACAGGGGACGGGGTCAGCCCCAGCATTTT.

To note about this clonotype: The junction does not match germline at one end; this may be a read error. CDR3 protein: CASSLTQGQRYGYAF. CDR3 in DNA: TGCGCCAGCAGCTTGACGCAGGGACAGAGATATGGCTACGCCTTC. V is TRBV5-1 and J is TRBJ1-2; TRBD1 matches at 7 bases. The CDR3 covers 15 residues. Germline CDR1 SGHRS, CDR2 YFSETQ.

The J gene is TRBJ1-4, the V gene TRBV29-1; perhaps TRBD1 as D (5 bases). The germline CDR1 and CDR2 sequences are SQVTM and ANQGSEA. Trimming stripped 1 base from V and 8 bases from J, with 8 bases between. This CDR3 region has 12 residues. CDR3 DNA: TGCAGCGTTGAAGGAAGGGGAGAAAAACTGTTTTTT. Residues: CSVEGRGEKLFF.

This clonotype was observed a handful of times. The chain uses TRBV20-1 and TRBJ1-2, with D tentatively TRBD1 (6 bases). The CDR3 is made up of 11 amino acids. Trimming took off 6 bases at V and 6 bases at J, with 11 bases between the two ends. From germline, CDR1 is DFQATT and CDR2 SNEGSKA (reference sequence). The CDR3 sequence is CSARGPHGYTF. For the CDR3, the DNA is TGCAGTGCCCGGGGGCCTCATGGCTACACCTTC.

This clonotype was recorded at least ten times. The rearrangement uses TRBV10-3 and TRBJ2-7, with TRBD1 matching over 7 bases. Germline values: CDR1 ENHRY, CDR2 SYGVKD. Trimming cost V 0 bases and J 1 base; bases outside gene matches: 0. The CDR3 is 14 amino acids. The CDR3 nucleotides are TGTGCCATCAGTGAGTCCAGGGGGTCCTACGAGCAGTACTTC. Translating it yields CAISESRGSYEQYF.

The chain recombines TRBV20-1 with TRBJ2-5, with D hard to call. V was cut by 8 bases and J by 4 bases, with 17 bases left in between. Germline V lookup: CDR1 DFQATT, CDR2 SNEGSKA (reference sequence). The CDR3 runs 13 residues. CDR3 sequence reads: CSLLVSQGETQYF. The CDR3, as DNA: TGCAGTCTGCTAGTCTCTCAAGGAGAGACCCAGTACTTC.

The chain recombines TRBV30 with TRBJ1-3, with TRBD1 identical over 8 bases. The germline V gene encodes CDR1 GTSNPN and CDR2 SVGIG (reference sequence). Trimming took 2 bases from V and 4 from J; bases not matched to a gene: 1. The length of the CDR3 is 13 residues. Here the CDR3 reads CAWSRTGGNTIYF. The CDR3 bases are TGTGCCTGGAGTAGGACAGGGGGAAACACCATATATTTT.

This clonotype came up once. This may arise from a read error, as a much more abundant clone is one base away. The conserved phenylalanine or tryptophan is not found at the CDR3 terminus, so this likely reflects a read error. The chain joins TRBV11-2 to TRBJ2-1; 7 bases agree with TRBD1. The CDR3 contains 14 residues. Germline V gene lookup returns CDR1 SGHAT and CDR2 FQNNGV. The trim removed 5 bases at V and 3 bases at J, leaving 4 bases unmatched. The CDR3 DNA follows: TGTGCCAGCAGCCAACAGGGGAACTACAATGAGCAGTTCCTC. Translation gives CASSQQGNYNEQFL.

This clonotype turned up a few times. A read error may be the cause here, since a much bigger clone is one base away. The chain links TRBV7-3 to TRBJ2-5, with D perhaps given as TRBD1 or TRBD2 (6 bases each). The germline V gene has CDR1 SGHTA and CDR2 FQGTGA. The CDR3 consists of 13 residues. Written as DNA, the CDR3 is TGTGCCAGCAGCAGGGGGGACCAAAAGACCCAGTACTTC. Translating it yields CASSRGDQKTQYF.

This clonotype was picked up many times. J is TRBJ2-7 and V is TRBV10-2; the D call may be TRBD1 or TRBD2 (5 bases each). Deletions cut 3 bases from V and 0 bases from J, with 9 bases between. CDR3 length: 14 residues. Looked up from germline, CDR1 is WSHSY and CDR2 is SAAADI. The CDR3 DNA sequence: TGCGCCAGCAGTGAATTGGGGACCTCCTACGAGCAGTACTTC. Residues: CASSELGTSYEQYF.

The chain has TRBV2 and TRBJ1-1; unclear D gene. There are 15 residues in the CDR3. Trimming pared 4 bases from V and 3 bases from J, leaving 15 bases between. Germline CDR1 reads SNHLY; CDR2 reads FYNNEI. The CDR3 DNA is TGTGCCAGCAGTGTCCGTGCCAGCCTGGACACTGAAGCTTTCTTT. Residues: CASSVRASLDTEAFF.

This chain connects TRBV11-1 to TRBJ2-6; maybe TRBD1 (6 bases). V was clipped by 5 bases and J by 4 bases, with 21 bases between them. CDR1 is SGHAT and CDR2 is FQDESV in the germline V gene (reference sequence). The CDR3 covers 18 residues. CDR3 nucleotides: TGTGCCAGCAGCCTCCCCGCCGGACAGATTATAGGGGCCAACGTCCTGACTTTC. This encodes CASSLPAGQIIGANVLTF.

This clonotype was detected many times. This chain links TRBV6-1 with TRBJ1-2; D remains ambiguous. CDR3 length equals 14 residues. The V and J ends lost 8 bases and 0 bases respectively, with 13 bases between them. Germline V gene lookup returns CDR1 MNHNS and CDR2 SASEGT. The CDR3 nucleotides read TGTGCCAGCGCTGGAGGAGATACTAACTATGGCTACACCTTC. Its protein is CASAGGDTNYGYTF.